This paragraph covers one T cell receptor beta chain sequence. Amplification of TCR beta CDR3 regions was performed using RNA transcripts as template. Using the HTBI primer set, a first-round RT-PCR was run on the TCR CDR3. MiXCR, applied by TCRdb to the multiplex PCR reads, yields one record per CDR3 protein. The data contain 550,000 to 600,000 distinct CDR3 sequences, around 15% of them singletons. V was pared by 6 bases and J by 8 bases, with 7 bases of the junction left unmatched. Germline V gene sequence: CDR1 SGHAT, CDR2 FQNNGV. The CDR3 consists of 13 residues. These data come from a study of T cells in Graves' hyperthyroidism and ophthalmopathy.

What was sequenced was blood. The chain recombines TRBV11-2 with TRBJ2-1, with 7 nucleotides matching TRBD1. The source of this sequence is a woman between 18 and 29 years old with Graves' hyperthyroidism. Here the CDR3 reads CASRPTGAHEQFF. CDR3 in DNA: TGTGCCAGCAGACCAACAGGGGCCCATGAGCAGTTCTTC.